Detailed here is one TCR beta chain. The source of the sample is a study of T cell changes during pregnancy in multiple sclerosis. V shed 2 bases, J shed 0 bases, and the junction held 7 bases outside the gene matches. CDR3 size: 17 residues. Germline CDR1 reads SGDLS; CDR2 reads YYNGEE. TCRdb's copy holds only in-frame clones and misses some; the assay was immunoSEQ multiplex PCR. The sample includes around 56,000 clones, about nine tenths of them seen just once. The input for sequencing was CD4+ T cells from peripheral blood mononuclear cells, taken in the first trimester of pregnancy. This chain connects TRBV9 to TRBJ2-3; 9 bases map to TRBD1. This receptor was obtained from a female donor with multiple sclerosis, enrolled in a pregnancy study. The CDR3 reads CASSVTGGQGSTDTQYF. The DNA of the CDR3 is TGTGCCAGCAGCGTTACCGGGGGACAGGGAAGCACAGATACGCAGTATTTT.